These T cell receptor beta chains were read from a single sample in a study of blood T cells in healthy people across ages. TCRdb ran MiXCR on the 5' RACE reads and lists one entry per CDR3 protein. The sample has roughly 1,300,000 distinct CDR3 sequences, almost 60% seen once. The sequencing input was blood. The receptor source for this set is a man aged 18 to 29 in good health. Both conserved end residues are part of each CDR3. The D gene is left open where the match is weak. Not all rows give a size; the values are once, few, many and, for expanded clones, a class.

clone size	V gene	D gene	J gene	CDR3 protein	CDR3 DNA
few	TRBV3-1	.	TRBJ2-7	CASSQGTPNPLYEQYF	TGTGCCAGCAGCCAGGGGACACCAAATCCTCTCTACGAGCAGTACTTC
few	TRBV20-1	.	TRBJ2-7	CSARGVFSYEQYF	TGCAGTGCTAGAGGCGTATTCTCCTACGAGCAGTACTTC
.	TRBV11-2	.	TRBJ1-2	CATRKSHGYTF	TGTGCTACGAGGAAATCCCACGGCTACACCTTC
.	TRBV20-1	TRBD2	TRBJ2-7	CSAHAGGRGYEQYF	TGCAGTGCACACGCTGGCGGGAGAGGCTACGAGCAGTACTTC
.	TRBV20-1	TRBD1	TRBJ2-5	CSLTGGDEQYF	TGCAGTCTTACAGGGGGCGATGAGCAGTACTTC
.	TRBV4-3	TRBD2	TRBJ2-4	CASSQDPSGGFDEQYF	TGCGCCAGCAGCCAAGATCCTAGCGGGGGGTTCGATGAGCAGTACTTC
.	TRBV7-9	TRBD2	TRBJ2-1	CASSLMPSGPNEQFF	TGTGCCAGCAGCTTAATGCCTAGCGGCCCCAATGAGCAGTTCTTC
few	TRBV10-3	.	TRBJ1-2	CAIGGGWYGYTF	TGTGCCATCGGCGGGGGGTGGTATGGCTACACCTTC
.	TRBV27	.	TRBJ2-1	CASSSQTGAYNEQSF	TGTGCCAGCAGTTCTCAGACAGGAGCCTACAATGAGCAGTCCTTC
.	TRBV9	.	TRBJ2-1	CASSVVAGTNEQFF	TGTGCCAGCAGCGTAGTCGCAGGGACCAATGAGCAGTTCTTC
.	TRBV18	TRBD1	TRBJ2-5	CASSLEDRQETQYF	TGTGCCAGCTCACTCGAGGACAGGCAAGAGACCCAGTACTTC
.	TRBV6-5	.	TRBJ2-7	CASSYSTGISYEQYF	TGTGCCAGCAGTTACTCGACAGGAATTTCCTACGAGCAGTACTTC
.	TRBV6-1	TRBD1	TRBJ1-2	CASRTGGTNYGYTF	TGTGCCAGCAGGACAGGGGGTACGAACTATGGCTACACCTTC
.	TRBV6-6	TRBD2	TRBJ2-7	CASSYSKREGLSYEQYF	TGTGCCAGCAGTTACTCGAAGAGGGAGGGTTTATCCTACGAGCAGTACTTC
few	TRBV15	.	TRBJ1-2	CATSRDRDGNYGYTF	TGTGCCACCAGCAGAGATCGGGACGGAAACTATGGCTACACCTTC
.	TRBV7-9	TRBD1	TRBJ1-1	CASSLVGTGGREAFF	TGTGCCAGCAGCTTAGTAGGGACAGGGGGCCGGGAAGCTTTCTTT
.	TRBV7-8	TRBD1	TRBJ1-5	CASSLGGTAFSNQPQHF	TGTGCCAGCAGCTTAGGAGGGACAGCGTTTAGCAATCAGCCCCAGCATTTT
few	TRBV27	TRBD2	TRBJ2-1	CASSSWTSGGDEQFF	TGTGCCAGCAGTTCCTGGACTAGCGGGGGGGATGAGCAGTTCTTC
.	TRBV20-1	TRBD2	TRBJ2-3	CSASRGGSDTDTQYF	TGCAGTGCCAGCCGAGGCGGGAGTGACACAGATACGCAGTATTTT
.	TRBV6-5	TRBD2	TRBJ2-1	CASSLGLAGRYNEQFF	TGTGCCAGCAGTCTTGGACTAGCGGGGCGATACAATGAGCAGTTCTTC
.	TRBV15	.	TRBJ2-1	CTTSTTSYEQFF	TGTACCACCAGCACCACCTCCTATGAGCAGTTCTTC
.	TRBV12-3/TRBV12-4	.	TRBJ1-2	CASSLNRVVEGYTF	TGTGCCAGCAGTTTAAACAGGGTGGTGGAAGGCTACACCTTC
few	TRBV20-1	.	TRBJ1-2	CSARDRGVNYGYTF	TGCAGTGCTAGAGATAGGGGAGTTAACTATGGCTACACCTTC
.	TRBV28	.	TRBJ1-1	CASSLNPQTGTEAFF	TGTGCCAGCAGTTTAAATCCACAGACGGGGACTGAAGCTTTCTTT
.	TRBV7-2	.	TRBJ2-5	CASSLGGGPTETQYF	TGTGCCAGCAGCTTAGGGGGGGGGCCGACCGAGACCCAGTACTTC
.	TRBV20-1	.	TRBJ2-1	CSARLVGGNEQFF	TGCAGTGCTAGACTAGTTGGGGGCAATGAGCAGTTCTTC
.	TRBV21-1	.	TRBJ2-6	CASSKEDSSGANVLTF	TGTGCCAGCAGCAAAGAGGACAGCTCTGGGGCCAACGTCCTGACTTTC
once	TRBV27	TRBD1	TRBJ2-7	CASSSMFRGLNSYEQYF	TGTGCCAGCAGTTCTATGTTCAGGGGGCTAAACTCCTACGAGCAGTACTTC
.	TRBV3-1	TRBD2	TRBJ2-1	CASSTRAGGPGDEQFF	TGTGCCAGCAGCACCCGAGCGGGAGGGCCGGGGGATGAGCAGTTCTTC
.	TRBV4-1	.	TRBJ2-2	CASAQIGPGELFF	TGCGCCAGCGCACAAATAGGGCCCGGGGAGCTGTTTTTT
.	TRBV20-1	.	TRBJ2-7	CSASREAPNYEQYF	TGCAGTGCTAGTAGGGAGGCCCCCAACTACGAGCAGTACTTC
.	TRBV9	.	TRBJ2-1	CASSVGQGWIEQFF	TGTGCCAGCAGCGTAGGGCAGGGGTGGATTGAGCAGTTCTTC
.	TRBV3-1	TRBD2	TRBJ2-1	CASSRSGDNMWDEQFF	TGTGCCAGCAGCCGAAGCGGGGATAATATGTGGGATGAGCAGTTCTTC
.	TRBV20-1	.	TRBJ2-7	CSANSYEQYF	TGCAGTGCTAACAGCTACGAGCAGTACTTC
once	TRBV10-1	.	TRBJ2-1	CASSPALLRNEQFF	TGCGCCAGCAGTCCGGCCCTACTTCGGAATGAGCAGTTCTTC
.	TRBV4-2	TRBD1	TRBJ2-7	CASSQDGQGLTDEQYF	TGTGCCAGCAGCCAAGATGGACAGGGGCTTACGGACGAGCAGTACTTC
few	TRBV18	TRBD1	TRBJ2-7	CASSPRTGDYEQYF	TGTGCCAGCTCACCCCGGACAGGGGACTACGAGCAGTACTTC
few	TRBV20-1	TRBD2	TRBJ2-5	CSARPSGGIQETQYF	TGCAGTGCTAGACCTAGCGGGGGGATCCAAGAGACCCAGTACTTC
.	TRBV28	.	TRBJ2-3	CASRFGPPGVDTQYF	TGTGCCAGCAGGTTCGGACCCCCGGGTGTCGATACGCAGTATTTT
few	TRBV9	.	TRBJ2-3	CASSVMTDTQYF	TGTGCCAGCAGCGTAATGACAGATACGCAGTATTTT
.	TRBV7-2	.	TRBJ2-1	CASSLAQGRFSYNEQFF	TGTGCCAGCAGCTTAGCCCAGGGGAGATTCTCCTACAATGAGCAGTTCTTC
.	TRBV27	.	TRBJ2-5	CASSFHRAGTQYF	TGTGCCAGCAGTTTCCACAGGGCTGGGACCCAGTACTTC
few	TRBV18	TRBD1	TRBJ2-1	CASSRGQGWNEQFF	TGTGCCAGCTCACGTGGACAGGGGTGGAATGAGCAGTTCTTC
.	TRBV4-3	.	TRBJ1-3	CASSQEPDSGNTIYF	TGCGCCAGCAGCCAAGAGCCAGACTCTGGAAACACCATATATTTT
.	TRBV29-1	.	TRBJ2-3	CSVEDRVADTQYF	TGCAGCGTTGAAGATCGGGTCGCAGATACGCAGTATTTT
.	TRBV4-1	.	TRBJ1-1	CASSQRYGSNTEAFF	TGCGCCAGCAGCCAACGCTACGGGTCGAACACTGAAGCTTTCTTT
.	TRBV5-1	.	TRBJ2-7	CASSLWQEPSYEQYF	TGCGCCAGCAGCTTGTGGCAGGAGCCCTCCTACGAGCAGTACTTC